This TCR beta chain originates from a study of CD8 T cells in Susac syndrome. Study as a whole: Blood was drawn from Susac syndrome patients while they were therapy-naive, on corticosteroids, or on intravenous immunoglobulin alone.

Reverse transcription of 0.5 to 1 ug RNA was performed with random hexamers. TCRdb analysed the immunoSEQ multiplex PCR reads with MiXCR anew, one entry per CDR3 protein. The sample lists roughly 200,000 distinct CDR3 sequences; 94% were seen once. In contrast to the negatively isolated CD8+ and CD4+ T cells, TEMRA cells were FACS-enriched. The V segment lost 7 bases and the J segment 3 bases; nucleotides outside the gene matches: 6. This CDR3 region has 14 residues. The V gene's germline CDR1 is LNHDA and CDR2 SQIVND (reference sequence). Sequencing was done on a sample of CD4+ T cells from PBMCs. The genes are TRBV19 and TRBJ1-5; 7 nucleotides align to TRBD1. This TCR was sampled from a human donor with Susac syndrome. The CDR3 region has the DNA TGTGCCAGTACCGACAGGGATCCCAATCAGCCCCAGCATTTT. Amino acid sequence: CASTDRDPNQPQHF.